Reported below is one T cell receptor beta chain. J lost 5 bases, V lost 1 base, and 8 bases had no gene match. Germline assignment: CDR1 SGHAT and CDR2 FQNNGV. The CDR3 contains 16 residues. Produced via immunoSEQ multiplex PCR; TCRdb's table is partial and in-frame only. The data contain roughly 50,000 clones, roughly nine tenths of them singletons. This entry comes from a study of T cell responses to AZD1222 COVID-19 vaccine. The source is an adult in good health. Material: peripheral blood, obtained on day 0 of AZD1222 vaccination. The chain couples TRBV11-2 to TRBJ2-5, with 9 positions matching TRBD1. CDR3 bases: TGTGCCAGCAGCTTAGGGACAGGGGCAATTCAGGAGACCCAGTACTTC. It specifies CASSLGTGAIQETQYF.